A single sample is the source of the 14 T cell receptor beta chains below, sequenced in a study of vaccination and CD4 T cells after COVID-19. Documented treatment: approximately 11-day PBMC culture with coronavirus spike peptide pools or control peptides (ViraFEST assay). Their specific antigens are unknown. The Oncomine TCR Beta short-read assay sequenced DNA from cultured CD4+ T cells. TCRdb ran MiXCR on the PCR reads and lists one entry per CDR3 protein. The sample includes about 11,000 distinct CDR3 sequences, roughly 40% seen only once; the top ten take 30% to 45%. The source material was CD4+ T cells from blood, cultured in vitro. The receptors come from a human donor who had recovered from COVID-19.

The J gene is TRBJ2-7, the V gene TRBV6-1; the D gene could be TRBD1 or TRBD2 (5 bases each). Trimming removed 6 bases at V and 2 bases at J, with 17 bases between. Germline V lookup: CDR1 MNHNS, CDR2 SASEGT. The CDR3 length is 15 residues. This CDR3 reads CASSRNPGTAYEQYF. The CDR3 coding sequence is TGTGCCAGCAGCCGGAACCCCGGGACCGCCTACGAGCAGTACTTC.

The CDR3 reads CASSQEGGGTDTQYF. The CDR3 DNA reads as TGCGCCAGCAGCCAAGAGGGGGGGGGCACAGATACGCAGTATTTT. The rearrangement joins TRBV4-1 to TRBJ2-3; 7 positions match TRBD2. With 0 bases clipped from V and 1 base from J, the junction kept 1 base outside the gene matches. CDR1 and CDR2 from the germline V gene are MGHRA and YSYEKL. This CDR3 contains 15 residues.

The V and J genes are TRBV4-1 and TRBJ1-1; no clear D. The CDR3 covers 15 residues. The germline V gene has CDR1 MGHRA and CDR2 YSYEKL. With 4 bases removed from V and 1 base from J, the gap between germline ends came to 13 bases. CDR3 DNA sequence: TGCGCCAGCAGCCGCGCAAGTGGAGAGAACACTGAAGCTTTCTTT. It translates to CASSRASGENTEAFF.

This clonotype has a handful of counts. V gene TRBV12-3 or TRBV12-4 combines with J gene TRBJ2-4; D could derive from TRBD1 or TRBD2 (7 bases each). This CDR3 has 12 amino acids. Trimming stripped 6 bases from V and 8 bases from J, with 11 bases between. The CDR3 bases are TGTGCCAGCAGGTCAGGGGGGGACATTCAGTACTTC. Translated, it gives CASRSGGDIQYF.

This clonotype has more than one count but fewer than ten. V and J are TRBV6-1 and TRBJ1-6; 8 bases agree with TRBD1. CDR1 and CDR2 (germline): MNHNS, SASEGT. The CDR3 is 16 amino acids. Germline trimming cut 3 bases from V and 5 bases from J; bases unmatched to any gene: 6. DNA for the CDR3: TGTGCCAGCAGTGAGAGGAGACAGGGGAATAATTCACCCCTCCACTTT. Its protein product is CASSERRQGNNSPLHF.

The chain couples TRBV20-1 to TRBJ2-5; D is undetermined. Germline loops: CDR1 DFQATT, CDR2 SNEGSKA (reference sequence). The CDR3 runs 14 residues. Trimming removed 3 bases from V and 3 bases from J, with 14 bases in between. The CDR3 reads CSARSWVGEETQYF. The CDR3 DNA follows: TGCAGTGCTAGGAGCTGGGTGGGTGAAGAGACCCAGTACTTC.

This clonotype was observed a few times. The chain recombines TRBV6-1 with TRBJ2-5; no reliable D call. This CDR3 region has 16 residues. CDR1 is MNHNS and CDR2 is SASEGT in the germline V gene. Trimming shortened V by 6 bases and J by 7 bases, and 24 bases separated the two germline ends. CDR3 sequence (DNA): TGTGCCAGCAGCCGAACCCCAACGGGTGCTCACGGGACCCAGTACTTC. Its translation is CASSRTPTGAHGTQYF.

A few counts support this clonotype. This chain connects TRBV6-5 to TRBJ1-2; no firm D call. V gave up 0 bases and J gave up 3 bases, with 5 bases separating them. Germline loops: CDR1 MNHEY, CDR2 SVGAGI. The CDR3 has 13 residues. As DNA, the CDR3 is TGTGCCAGCAGTTACTCGGGCGACTATGGCTACACCTTC. It encodes CASSYSGDYGYTF.

The chain joins TRBV20-1 to TRBJ1-2; 8 nucleotides agree with TRBD1. J gave up 7 bases and V 2 bases, and 9 bases lay outside the gene matches. From germline, CDR1 is DFQATT and CDR2 SNEGSKA (reference sequence). The CDR3 consists of 14 residues. The CDR3 DNA reads TGCAGTGCTAGAAGGGGACAGGAAATCGCTGGCTACACCTTC. Its translation is CSARRGQEIAGYTF.

The rearrangement uses TRBV7-2 and TRBJ1-1; D is unclear. Germline values: CDR1 SGHTA, CDR2 FQGNSA. Trimming took 4 bases from V and 0 from J, leaving 9 bases between them. This CDR3 region has 14 residues. The CDR3 here is CASSSQFLNTEAFF. CDR3 nucleotides: TGTGCCAGCAGCTCCCAGTTCCTGAACACTGAAGCTTTCTTT.

This clonotype appeared a few times. The chain couples TRBV7-2 to TRBJ1-4; 10 bases match TRBD1. V lost 5 bases, J lost 8 bases, and 8 bases stayed unmatched. The CDR3 contains 15 residues. The germline V gene has CDR1 SGHTA and CDR2 FQGNSA. CDR3 sequence reads: CASSRQGALGEKLFF. CDR3 nucleotides: TGTGCCAGCAGCAGACAGGGGGCTTTAGGAGAAAAACTGTTTTTT.

The table lists this clonotype with a few counts. The chain links TRBV6-1 to TRBJ2-1, with D possibly TRBD1 on 5 matching bases. CDR1 is MNHNS, CDR2 SASEGT, per germline. The V and J ends lost 3 bases and 6 bases respectively, with 15 bases between them. The CDR3 sequence is 15 residues long. Written as DNA, the CDR3 is TGTGCCAGCAGTGATGGGGCCCTGGGGTCCAATGAGCAGTTCTTC. This translates into CASSDGALGSNEQFF.

The chain employs TRBV20-1 and TRBJ2-5, with 9 bases lining up with TRBD2. Germline values: CDR1 DFQATT, CDR2 SNEGSKA (reference sequence). The CDR3 contains 20 residues. V shed 3 bases and J 2 bases; nucleotides not matched to a gene: 22. The CDR3 region has the DNA TGCAGTGCTAGCGACCCCATGGAAAGGGAGCGGGGGGCCGCGCAAGAGACCCAGTACTTC. As protein: CSASDPMERERGAAQETQYF.

The CDR3 loop reads CASSDVGHYEQYF. CDR3 sequence (DNA): TGTGCCAGCAGTGATGTGGGGCATTACGAGCAGTACTTC. V and J are TRBV2 and TRBJ2-7; perhaps TRBD1 as D (5 bases). The germline V gene has CDR1 SNHLY and CDR2 FYNNEI. Trimming removed 3 bases at V and 4 bases at J, with 10 bases between. This CDR3 contains 13 residues.